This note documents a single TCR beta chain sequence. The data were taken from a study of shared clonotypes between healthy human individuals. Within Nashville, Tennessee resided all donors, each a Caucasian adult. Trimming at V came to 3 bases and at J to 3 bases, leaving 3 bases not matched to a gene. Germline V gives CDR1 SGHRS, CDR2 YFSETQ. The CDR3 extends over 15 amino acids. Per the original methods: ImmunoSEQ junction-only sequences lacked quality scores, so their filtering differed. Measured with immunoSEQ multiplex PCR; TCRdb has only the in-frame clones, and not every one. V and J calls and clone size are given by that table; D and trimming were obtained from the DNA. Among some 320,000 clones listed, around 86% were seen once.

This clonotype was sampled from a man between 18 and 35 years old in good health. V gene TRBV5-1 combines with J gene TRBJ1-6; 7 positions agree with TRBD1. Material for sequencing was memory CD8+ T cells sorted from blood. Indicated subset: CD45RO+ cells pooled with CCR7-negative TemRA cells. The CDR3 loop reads CASSSQGIYNSPLHF. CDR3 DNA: TGCGCCAGCAGCTCACAGGGGATCTATAATTCACCCCTCCACTTT.